A single sample is the source of the 12 T cell receptor beta chains below, sequenced in a study of blood T cell repertoires in COVID-19. Only in-frame clones appear in the TCRdb table, and some are missing; sequencing was by immunoSEQ multiplex PCR. The sample shows around 300,000 clones, 70% to 90% of them seen only once. Sequenced: peripheral blood. Receptors originate from a man between 18 and 29 years old with active or convalescent COVID-19.

The rearrangement links TRBV9 to TRBJ2-1; 10 bases are a match to TRBD2. CDR1 and CDR2 from the germline V gene are SGDLS and YYNGEE. The V and J ends lost 3 bases and 4 bases, in that order; junction bases with no gene match: 4. This CDR3 has 15 residues. The CDR3 region is CASSELAGIYNEQFF. As DNA, the CDR3 is TGTGCCAGCAGCGAACTAGCGGGGATATACAATGAGCAGTTCTTC.

This chain joins TRBV27 and TRBJ1-5; 8 bases are a match to TRBD1. The V gene end was trimmed by 8 bases and the J gene end by 8 bases; junction bases not matched to a gene: 5. The CDR3 extends over 12 amino acids. Germline CDR1 is MNHEY and CDR2 is SMNVEV (reference sequence). As DNA, the CDR3 is TGTGCCAGCGGACAGGGTTTGAAGCCCCAGCATTTT. Residues: CASGQGLKPQHF.

This chain uses TRBV5-6 with TRBJ2-7; D is undetermined. This CDR3 is built from 14 residues. V was trimmed by 0 bases and J by 2 bases, leaving 9 bases between them. The germline V gene has CDR1 SGHDT and CDR2 YYEEEE. For the CDR3, the DNA is TGTGCCAGCAGCTTGGTTCCCCAAACCTACGAGCAGTACTTC. Its protein product is CASSLVPQTYEQYF.

The rearrangement links TRBV12-3 or TRBV12-4 to TRBJ2-3; D unclear. With 3 bases removed from V and 3 bases from J, the gap between germline ends came to 7 bases. CDR3 length equals 13 residues. In DNA form, the CDR3 reads TGTGCCAGCAGTTTTCTCGTTACAGATACGCAGTATTTT. It encodes CASSFLVTDTQYF.

The chain couples TRBV5-5 to TRBJ2-5; 9 positions agree with TRBD2. Losses at the gene ends were 3 bases for V and 1 base for J; bases not matched to a gene: 10. Germline V lookup: CDR1 SGHKS, CDR2 YYEKEE (reference sequence). This CDR3 comprises 17 residues. This chain's CDR3 is CASSWGALAGIQETQYF. In DNA, the CDR3 is TGTGCCAGCAGCTGGGGGGCCCTAGCGGGGATCCAAGAGACCCAGTACTTC.

The chain links TRBV6-5 to TRBJ1-2, with D possibly being TRBD1 (6 bases). In germline, CDR1 is MNHEY, CDR2 SVGAGI. The CDR3 totals 15 residues. The V gene lost 6 bases and the J gene lost 2 bases, with 16 bases spanning the gap. The CDR3: CASSHLGTFNYGYTF. CDR3 DNA sequence: TGTGCCAGCAGCCATCTCGGGACATTCAACTATGGCTACACCTTC.

The genes are TRBV15 and TRBJ1-2, with a possible D match to TRBD1 (6 bases). V gave up 2 bases and J gave up 2 bases, with 12 bases separating them. Germline loops: CDR1 LNHNV, CDR2 YYDKDF (reference sequence). The CDR3 runs to 15 residues. CDR3 sequence (DNA): TGTGCCACCAGCAGAACCCCACAGGGCAACTATGGCTACACCTTC. Translating gives CATSRTPQGNYGYTF.

The rearrangement links TRBV13 to TRBJ1-1, with D possibly matching TRBD1 (6 bases). The CDR3 runs to 14 residues. Germline V gives CDR1 PRHDT, CDR2 FYEKMQ (reference sequence). Trimming removed 5 bases from V and 2 bases from J, with 12 bases in between. The CDR3 region is CASSTGQHNTEAFF. CDR3 sequence (DNA): TGTGCCAGCAGCACCGGACAGCATAACACTGAAGCTTTCTTT.

The V gene is TRBV9, the J gene TRBJ2-7; 10 bases line up with TRBD1. The CDR3 consists of 14 residues. J gave up 5 bases and V 4 bases, and 6 bases lay outside the gene matches. Germline CDR1 SGDLS, CDR2 YYNGEE. CDR3 amino acids: CASSNRDRGHEQYF. The CDR3 DNA reads as TGTGCCAGCAGCAACCGGGACAGGGGCCACGAGCAGTACTTC.

This chain's CDR3 is CASSQVAQGAEQYF. CDR3 DNA sequence: TGCGCCAGCAGCCAAGTAGCCCAGGGGGCCGAGCAGTACTTC. The gene calls are TRBV4-1 and TRBJ2-7; 8 bases are shared with TRBD1. The CDR3 spans 14 residues. CDR1 is MGHRA and CDR2 is YSYEKL in the germline V gene. Losses at the gene ends were 1 base for V and 6 bases for J; bases not matched to a gene: 5.

This chain's CDR3 is CASSLGPGTSGGPGGDNEQFF. The CDR3 DNA is TGTGCCAGCAGCTTAGGCCCCGGGACTAGCGGGGGGCCCGGGGGGGACAATGAGCAGTTCTTC. V is TRBV13 and J is TRBJ2-1, with TRBD2 identical over 15 bases. This CDR3 has 21 residues. The germline CDR1 and CDR2 sequences are PRHDT and FYEKMQ (reference sequence). J was trimmed by 5 bases and V by 0 bases; bases with no gene match: 14.

DNA for the CDR3: TGTGCCAGCAGAAATCTAGCGGGGGTTAGCACAGATACGCAGTATTTT. It encodes CASRNLAGVSTDTQYF. J is TRBJ2-3 and V is TRBV2, with 10 bases that match TRBD2. Germline V CDR1 and CDR2: SNHLY, FYNNEI. V was pared by 6 bases and J by 0 bases, with 6 bases of the junction left unmatched. The CDR3 is 16 residues long.